What follows are 25 T cell receptor beta chains derived from one specimen sequenced in a study of CD8 T cells in ankylosing spondylitis. Study conclusions and caveats: A motif of seven or eight highly homologous TCR beta variants was seen as apparently characteristic of ankylosing spondylitis blood.

Via MiXCR, TCRdb re-called the 5' RACE reads, giving one row per CDR3 protein. The profile covers under 850,000 distinct CDR3 sequences, with 15% to 20% appearing a single time and roughly a fifth taken by the ten largest. No antigen has been assigned to these receptors. What was sequenced was blood, either unsorted or a sorted T cell fraction (not recorded which). These receptors all stem from a male donor with ankylosing spondylitis.

This clonotype was detected a few times. This chain links TRBV5-1 with TRBJ1-6; D unresolved. The germline V and J ends were trimmed by 6 bases and 4 bases, with 8 bases remaining between them. This CDR3 is built from 13 residues. Germline CDR1 and CDR2: SGHRS and YFSETQ. CDR3 sequence (DNA): TGCGCCAGCAATACGGATTATAATTCACCCCTCCACTTT. Translated, it gives CASNTDYNSPLHF.

This clonotype has only a few counts. The rearrangement uses TRBV27 and TRBJ2-5; 9 bases are a match to TRBD1. This CDR3 spans 16 amino acids. V was clipped by 5 bases and J by 5 bases; unmatched bases: 12. CDR1 is MNHEY, CDR2 SMNVEV, per germline (reference sequence). The CDR3 DNA sequence: TGTGCCAGCAGTCCGCTCCGGGGACAGGGTCGGGAGACCCAGTACTTC. Translated, it gives CASSPLRGQGRETQYF.

This clonotype was seen repeatedly, ten times or more. The chain uses TRBV10-2 and TRBJ1-1; TRBD1 is a possible D gene (5 bases). The CDR3 spans 13 residues. V lost 6 bases and J lost 1, with 9 bases in between. CDR1 and CDR2 from the germline V gene are WSHSY and SAAADI. The chain's CDR3 is CASRVTENTEAFF. CDR3 sequence (DNA): TGCGCCAGCAGGGTGACAGAGAACACTGAAGCTTTCTTT.

This clonotype showed up just a few times. This chain uses TRBV7-9 with TRBJ2-1, with D tentatively TRBD1 (6 bases). The CDR3 is made up of 16 amino acids. Between the trimmed V and J ends, which lost 7 bases and 5 bases, there was a span of 21 bases. Germline values: CDR1 SEHNR, CDR2 FQNEAQ (reference sequence). This CDR3 reads CASITPSGTPNNEQFF. CDR3 bases: TGTGCCAGCATCACCCCTTCCGGGACACCAAACAATGAGCAGTTCTTC. The full variable domain, its missing parts supplied by reference TRBV7-9 and TRBJ2-1, is DTGVSQNPRHKITKRGQNVTFRCDPISEHNRLYWYRQTLGQGPEFLTYFQNEAQLEKSRLLSDRFSAERPKGSFSTLEIQRTEQGDSAMYLCASITPSGTPNNEQFFGPGTRLTVL.

The J gene is TRBJ2-3, the V gene TRBV5-1; 8 positions agree with TRBD2. This CDR3 contains 17 residues. Germline-derived CDR1 and CDR2 are SGHRS and YFSETQ. With 3 bases clipped from V and 0 bases from J, the junction kept 9 bases outside the gene matches. CDR3 nucleotides: TGCGCCAGCAGCTCAGGTGATGCTAGCGGGAGCACAGATACGCAGTATTTT. This gives the protein CASSSGDASGSTDTQYF. Looking up the rest from reference TRBV5-1 and TRBJ2-3 gives the full variable domain: KAGVTQTPRYLIKTRGQQVTLSCSPISGHRSVSWYQQTPGQGLQFLFEYFSETQRNKGNFPGRFSGRQFSNSRSEMNVSTLELGDSALYLCASSSGDASGSTDTQYFGPGTRLTVL.

The V gene is TRBV13, the J gene TRBJ2-1, with TRBD2 matching over 10 bases. Germline CDR1 PRHDT, CDR2 FYEKMQ (reference sequence). V lost 4 bases to trimming and J lost 8 bases; unmatched junction nucleotides: 5. The CDR3 runs 14 residues. CDR3 sequence: CASSSQAGGDEQFF. The CDR3 coding sequence is TGTGCCAGCAGCTCTCAAGCGGGGGGGGATGAGCAGTTCTTC. Combining the CDR3 with reference TRBV13 and TRBJ2-1 gives the whole variable domain AAGVIQSPRHLIKEKRETATLKCYPIPRHDTVYWYQQGPGQDPQFLISFYEKMQSDKGSIPDRFSAQQFSDYHSELNMSSLELGDSALYFCASSSQAGGDEQFFGPGTRLTVL.

This rearrangement joins TRBV10-2 to TRBJ2-1, with 11 bases that match TRBD1. V lost 3 bases, J lost 7 bases, and 11 bases stayed unmatched. From germline, CDR1 is WSHSY and CDR2 SAAADI. The CDR3 contains 17 residues. CDR3 nucleotides: TGCGCCAGCAGTGATCTTATGACCGGGACAGGGGGAAATGAGCAGTTCTTC. Protein: CASSDLMTGTGGNEQFF.

The gene calls are TRBV20-1 and TRBJ2-1; D is uncertain. This CDR3 has 10 residues. Trimming removed 6 bases from V and 10 bases from J, with 10 bases in between. Germline CDR1 and CDR2: DFQATT and SNEGSKA (reference sequence). CDR3 protein: CSAPIREQFF. In DNA form, the CDR3 reads TGCAGTGCGCCAATAAGGGAGCAGTTCTTC.

The V and J genes are TRBV5-1 and TRBJ2-3, with 7 positions matching TRBD1. The CDR3 runs to 16 residues. The germline V gene has CDR1 SGHRS and CDR2 YFSETQ. The ends lost 1 base at V and 10 bases at J; junction bases unmatched: 15. The CDR3 loop reads CASSLRGDSDLGAQYF. The CDR3 DNA sequence: TGCGCCAGCAGCTTGAGAGGGGACAGCGACCTTGGGGCGCAGTATTTT.

The chain links TRBV3-1 to TRBJ2-1; 7 positions match TRBD2. The CDR3 has 17 amino acids. The V gene's germline CDR1 is LGHDT and CDR2 YNNKEL (reference sequence). V lost 4 bases to trimming and J lost 3 bases; unmatched junction nucleotides: 12. As DNA, the CDR3 is TGTGCCAGCAGCCGGATTGCCGGGACTACTCACTACAATGAGCAGTTCTTC. Residues: CASSRIAGTTHYNEQFF.

The chain combines TRBV20-1 with TRBJ1-2; possibly TRBD1 for D (5 bases). Germline loops: CDR1 DFQATT, CDR2 SNEGSKA (reference sequence). With 0 bases removed from V and 7 bases from J, the gap between germline ends came to 15 bases. This CDR3 comprises 14 residues. CDR3 sequence reads: CSARDTRTGGGYTF. For the CDR3, the DNA is TGCAGTGCTAGAGACACACGGACGGGGGGTGGCTACACCTTC.

V is TRBV19 and J is TRBJ1-2, with D maybe TRBD1 (5 bases). The CDR3 is 16 amino acids. Trimming took off 4 bases at V and 4 bases at J, with 19 bases between the two ends. Germline assignment: CDR1 LNHDA and CDR2 SQIVND (reference sequence). CDR3 loop: CASSSLLATDSYGYTF. CDR3 coding DNA: TGTGCCAGTAGTAGTCTCTTGGCGACAGACTCCTATGGCTACACCTTC.

The chain recombines TRBV12-3 or TRBV12-4 with TRBJ1-1, with unresolved D. CDR3 length: 12 residues. V lost 3 bases and J lost 3, with 5 bases in between. The CDR3 loop is CASSFRYTEAFF. The CDR3 DNA sequence: TGTGCCAGCAGTTTCAGGTACACTGAAGCTTTCTTT.

The chain couples TRBV29-1 to TRBJ1-1; D might be TRBD1 (6 bases). The length of the CDR3 is 14 residues. Germline V gene lookup returns CDR1 SQVTM and CDR2 ANQGSEA. The V end was cut by 3 bases, the J end by 0 bases, with 11 bases between. The CDR3 region has the DNA TGCAGCGTTGATCCGGGGGCGGTGAACACTGAAGCTTTCTTT. Translated, it gives CSVDPGAVNTEAFF.

This chain connects TRBV30 to TRBJ2-6; 12 bases agree with TRBD1. This CDR3 has 17 amino acids. The germline gives CDR1 GTSNPN, CDR2 SVGIG (reference sequence). V was clipped by 4 bases and J by 1 base; unmatched bases: 5. CDR3 in DNA: TGTGCCTGGACTGGGACAGGGGGCAAGTCTGGGGCCAACGTCCTGACTTTC. It specifies CAWTGTGGKSGANVLTF.

This clonotype showed up just a few times. The V and J genes are TRBV10-2 and TRBJ2-1; 10 bases agree with TRBD2. After removal of 7 bases from V and 7 bases from J, the junction contained 7 bases not matched to a gene. Germline CDR1 and CDR2: WSHSY and SAAADI. The CDR3 length is 14 residues. CDR3 nucleotide sequence: TGCGCCAGCACTTCTAGCGGGAGCTGGAATGAGCAGTTCTTC. The encoded protein is CASTSSGSWNEQFF.

The rearrangement uses TRBV14 and TRBJ2-1; TRBD2 agrees at 9 bases. The V and J ends lost 4 bases and 7 bases, in that order; junction bases with no gene match: 8. The CDR3 has 15 residues. Looked up from germline, CDR1 is SGHDN and CDR2 is FVKESK. This CDR3 reads CASSRRLAGTNEQFF. The CDR3 DNA reads as TGTGCCAGCAGCCGCCGGCTAGCGGGGACGAATGAGCAGTTCTTC.

This clonotype was recorded a few times. The chain is built from TRBV7-2 and TRBJ2-2; D ambiguous. V lost 7 bases to trimming and J lost 4 bases, with 16 bases between them. CDR3 size: 15 residues. The V gene's germline CDR1 is SGHTA and CDR2 FQGNSA. The CDR3 reads CASKPPEALTGELFF. Here the CDR3 DNA reads TGTGCCAGCAAGCCACCTGAGGCACTCACCGGGGAGCTGTTTTTT.

V gene TRBV5-1 combines with J gene TRBJ2-3, with 8 bases fitting TRBD1. The CDR3 is 16 residues long. Germline trimming cut 0 bases from V and 5 bases from J; bases unmatched to any gene: 8. The germline gives CDR1 SGHRS, CDR2 YFSETQ. The CDR3 DNA is TGCGCCAGCAGCTTGGTATTAGGACAGGGTGGAGATACGCAGTATTTT. Translated: CASSLVLGQGGDTQYF.

This chain joins TRBV20-1 and TRBJ2-6, with D possibly being TRBD2 (6 bases). The germline gives CDR1 DFQATT, CDR2 SNEGSKA (reference sequence). Trimming cost V 6 bases and J 1 base, with 19 bases left between them. The CDR3 spans 17 residues. The CDR3 spells CSAKGDLGRSGANVLTF. CDR3 nucleotides: TGCAGTGCCAAAGGGGACTTAGGCCGATCTGGGGCCAACGTCCTGACTTTC.

This clonotype was seen a handful of times. This CDR3 reads CASSSTSNTEQYF. CDR3 nucleotide sequence: TGTGCCAGCAGCTCAACTTCTAATACCGAGCAGTACTTC. The V and J genes are TRBV7-3 and TRBJ2-7; D gene uncertain. Germline lookup yields CDR1 SGHTA and CDR2 FQGTGA. The CDR3 is 13 residues long. V gave up 4 bases and J gave up 6 bases, with 13 bases separating them.

This clonotype was observed once. The V call is TRBV4-3, the J call TRBJ2-1; 7 nucleotides match TRBD2. V dropped 1 base and J dropped 6; count of bases not matched to a gene: 6. The CDR3 totals 15 residues. CDR1 LGHNA and CDR2 YSLEER come from the germline V gene. DNA for the CDR3: TGCGCCAGCAGCCAAGCACCGGGCGGGGGCAATGAGCAGTTCTTC. It specifies CASSQAPGGGNEQFF.

This clonotype showed up just a few times. CDR3 amino acids: CASSQDLWSSGGPLETQYF. The CDR3 DNA sequence: TGTGCCAGCAGCCAAGACCTATGGTCCTCGGGAGGGCCCCTAGAGACCCAGTACTTC. The chain joins TRBV4-2 to TRBJ2-5, with 8 bases aligning to TRBD2. V shed 0 bases and J 4 bases; nucleotides not matched to a gene: 16. The germline CDR1 and CDR2 sequences are LGHNA and YNFKEQ. This CDR3 comprises 19 residues.

This clonotype was recorded at least ten times. The rearrangement uses TRBV20-1 and TRBJ2-7; D is uncertain. Germline CDR1 is DFQATT and CDR2 is SNEGSKA (reference sequence). Trimming removed 0 bases at V and 3 bases at J, with 21 bases between. CDR3 length: 17 residues. CDR3 nucleotide sequence: TGCAGTGCTAGAGATAAGGCCGCACCAGGCTACATCTACGAGCAGTACTTC. It codes for CSARDKAAPGYIYEQYF.

This clonotype was seen a handful of times. The rearrangement joins TRBV2 to TRBJ2-7; 7 bases agree with TRBD2. Germline V gene lookup returns CDR1 SNHLY and CDR2 FYNNEI. Germline trimming cut 6 bases from V and 5 bases from J; bases unmatched to any gene: 10. The CDR3 has 14 amino acids. The CDR3 loop reads CASRVRAGRDEQYF. CDR3 in DNA: TGTGCCAGCAGGGTTCGGGCAGGGAGGGACGAGCAGTACTTC.